This T cell receptor (beta chain) was captured by sequencing in a study of control samples from healthy donors and cancer patients. The table came from immunoSEQ multiplex PCR; TCRdb's copy has only in-frame clones and leaves some out. The sample consists of around 180,000 clones, around 90% of them appearing once. The CDR3 covers 14 residues. Germline CDR1 MGHRA, CDR2 YSYEKL. The germline V and J ends were trimmed by 1 base and 0 bases, with 7 bases remaining between them. This TCR was recovered from a woman under 40 in good health. The source material was blood. This rearrangement joins TRBV4-1 to TRBJ2-7; D gene unclear. CDR3 loop: CASSQGAHSYEQYF. In DNA form, the CDR3 reads TGCGCCAGCAGCCAAGGGGCCCACTCCTACGAGCAGTACTTC.